This is a list of T cell receptor beta chains from one sample in a study of radiotherapy plus CTLA-4 blockade in lung cancer. TCRdb's copy holds only in-frame clones and misses some; the assay was immunoSEQ multiplex PCR. The sample lists about 100,000 clones; about four fifths were seen once. Sample: peripheral blood, taken from a patient treated with radiotherapy plus ipilimumab. These receptors all stem from a human donor with non-small cell lung cancer who had stable disease on radiotherapy plus ipilimumab. CDR3s include the opening cysteine and the closing phenylalanine or tryptophan. The order of the fields is V gene, D gene, clone size, J gene, CDR3 protein, CDR3 DNA. D genes are given only for firm matches. Not every row has a clone size; where given, it reads once, few, many or a size class.

TRBV5-4	.	.	TRBJ2-2	CASSLATTPGELFF	TGTGCCAGCAGCTTGGCGACGACACCCGGGGAGCTGTTTTTT
TRBV18	.	.	TRBJ1-4	CASSPGVATNEKLFF	TGTGCCAGCTCCCCAGGAGTAGCTACTAATGAAAAACTGTTTTTT
TRBV13	TRBD1	.	TRBJ1-2	CASSIFGQGRRYGYTF	TGTGCCAGCAGCATCTTCGGACAGGGGCGAAGGTATGGCTACACCTTC
TRBV11-2	TRBD2	.	TRBJ2-2	CASSILAGVGNTGELFF	TGTGCCAGCAGCATACTAGCGGGAGTAGGGAACACCGGGGAGCTGTTTTTT
TRBV28	TRBD2	.	TRBJ2-7	CASSPGGASSYEQYF	TGTGCCAGCAGTCCCGGGGGGGCTAGCTCCTACGAGCAGTACTTC
TRBV5-1	.	.	TRBJ1-2	CASSLGGPYGYTF	TGCGCCAGCAGCTTGGGCGGACCCTATGGCTACACCTTC
TRBV28	.	.	TRBJ2-1	CANPRLYNEQFF	TGTGCCAACCCACGGCTTTACAATGAGCAGTTCTTC
TRBV15	.	.	TRBJ1-4	CATKGNYNEKLFF	TGTGCCACCAAGGGGAACTATAATGAAAAACTGTTTTTT
TRBV30	.	.	TRBJ1-5	CAWSLGQGLEPQHF	TGTGCCTGGTCCCTCGGCCAGGGTTTGGAGCCCCAGCATTTT
TRBV6-5	.	once	TRBJ2-1	CASSYSGTRINNEQFF	TGTGCCAGCAGTTACTCGGGGACCCGGATCAACAATGAGCAGTTCTTC
TRBV10-3	TRBD1	.	TRBJ2-7	CAISGEPTGTYEQYF	TGTGCCATCAGTGGGGAGCCGACAGGGACCTACGAGCAGTACTTC
TRBV5-1	.	.	TRBJ1-4	CASSLADRPNEKLFF	TGCGCCAGCAGCTTGGCCGACAGACCTAATGAAAAACTGTTTTTT
TRBV10-1	.	.	TRBJ2-7	CASSGVRSYEQYF	TGCGCCAGCAGTGGTGTCCGCTCCTACGAGCAGTACTTC
TRBV5-1	.	.	TRBJ2-5	CASSPKPIVGQETQYF	TGCGCCAGCAGCCCCAAACCCATTGTCGGCCAAGAGACCCAGTACTTC
TRBV18	.	.	TRBJ2-3	CASSQRDLETDTQYF	TGTGCCAGCTCACAACGGGATCTCGAAACAGATACGCAGTATTTT
TRBV19	.	few	TRBJ1-1	CASSRQVNTEAFF	TGTGCCAGTAGTCGGCAGGTGAACACTGAAGCTTTCTTT
TRBV2	TRBD2	.	TRBJ2-5	CASNLAGGRETQYF	TGTGCCAGCAACTTAGCGGGGGGGCGAGAGACCCAGTACTTC